Many counts were recorded for the clone carrying this TCR beta chain. Its antigen is unidentified. CDR3-region Arm-PCR and iRepertoire HTBI primers produced the TCR beta libraries. TCRdb recomputed calls from the multiplex PCR reads with MiXCR, one row per CDR3 protein. The sample yields hundreds of thousands of distinct CDR3 sequences, roughly a fifth seen once. The CDR3 contains 16 residues. V gave up 6 bases and J gave up 0 bases, with 14 bases separating them. CDR1 and CDR2 from the germline V gene are LNHDA and SQIVND (reference sequence). The data belong to a study of regulatory T cells in long-lasting Graves disease. For the study at large: Patients with persistent Graves' disease had over 5 years of antithyroid drugs and persistent TSH receptor antibodies. Overall study results and limits: Persistent-disease Graves' patients showed less TCR diversity than new cases. Small sample size may have lowered accuracy.

Sample time point: persistent/refractory GD, antithyroid drugs over 5 years with positive TRAb. With RNA extracted from PBMCs as input, the TCR library was made. EDTA tubes collected nine milliliters of peripheral blood. The rearrangement uses TRBV19 and TRBJ2-2; D is possibly TRBD2 (6 bases). This specimen consisted of peripheral blood mononuclear cells (PBMCs), obtained when the disease was refractory, from a patient treated with antithyroid drugs. The receptor was derived from a female donor with Graves disease. CDR3 sequence (DNA): TGTGCCAGTAGAAGAGCGGGCAACGCGAACACCGGGGAGCTGTTTTTT. This codes for CASRRAGNANTGELFF.